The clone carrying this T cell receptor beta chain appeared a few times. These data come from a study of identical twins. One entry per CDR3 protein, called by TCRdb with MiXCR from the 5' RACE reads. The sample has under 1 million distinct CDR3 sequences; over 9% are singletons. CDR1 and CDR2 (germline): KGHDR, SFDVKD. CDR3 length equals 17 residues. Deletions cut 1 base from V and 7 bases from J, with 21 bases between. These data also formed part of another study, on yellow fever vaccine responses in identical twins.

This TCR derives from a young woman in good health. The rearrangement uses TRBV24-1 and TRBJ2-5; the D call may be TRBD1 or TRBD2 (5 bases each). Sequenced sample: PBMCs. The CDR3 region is CATSDFAGTEGGGTQYF. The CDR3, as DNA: TGTGCCACCAGTGATTTCGCCGGGACCGAGGGTGGGGGGACCCAGTACTTC.